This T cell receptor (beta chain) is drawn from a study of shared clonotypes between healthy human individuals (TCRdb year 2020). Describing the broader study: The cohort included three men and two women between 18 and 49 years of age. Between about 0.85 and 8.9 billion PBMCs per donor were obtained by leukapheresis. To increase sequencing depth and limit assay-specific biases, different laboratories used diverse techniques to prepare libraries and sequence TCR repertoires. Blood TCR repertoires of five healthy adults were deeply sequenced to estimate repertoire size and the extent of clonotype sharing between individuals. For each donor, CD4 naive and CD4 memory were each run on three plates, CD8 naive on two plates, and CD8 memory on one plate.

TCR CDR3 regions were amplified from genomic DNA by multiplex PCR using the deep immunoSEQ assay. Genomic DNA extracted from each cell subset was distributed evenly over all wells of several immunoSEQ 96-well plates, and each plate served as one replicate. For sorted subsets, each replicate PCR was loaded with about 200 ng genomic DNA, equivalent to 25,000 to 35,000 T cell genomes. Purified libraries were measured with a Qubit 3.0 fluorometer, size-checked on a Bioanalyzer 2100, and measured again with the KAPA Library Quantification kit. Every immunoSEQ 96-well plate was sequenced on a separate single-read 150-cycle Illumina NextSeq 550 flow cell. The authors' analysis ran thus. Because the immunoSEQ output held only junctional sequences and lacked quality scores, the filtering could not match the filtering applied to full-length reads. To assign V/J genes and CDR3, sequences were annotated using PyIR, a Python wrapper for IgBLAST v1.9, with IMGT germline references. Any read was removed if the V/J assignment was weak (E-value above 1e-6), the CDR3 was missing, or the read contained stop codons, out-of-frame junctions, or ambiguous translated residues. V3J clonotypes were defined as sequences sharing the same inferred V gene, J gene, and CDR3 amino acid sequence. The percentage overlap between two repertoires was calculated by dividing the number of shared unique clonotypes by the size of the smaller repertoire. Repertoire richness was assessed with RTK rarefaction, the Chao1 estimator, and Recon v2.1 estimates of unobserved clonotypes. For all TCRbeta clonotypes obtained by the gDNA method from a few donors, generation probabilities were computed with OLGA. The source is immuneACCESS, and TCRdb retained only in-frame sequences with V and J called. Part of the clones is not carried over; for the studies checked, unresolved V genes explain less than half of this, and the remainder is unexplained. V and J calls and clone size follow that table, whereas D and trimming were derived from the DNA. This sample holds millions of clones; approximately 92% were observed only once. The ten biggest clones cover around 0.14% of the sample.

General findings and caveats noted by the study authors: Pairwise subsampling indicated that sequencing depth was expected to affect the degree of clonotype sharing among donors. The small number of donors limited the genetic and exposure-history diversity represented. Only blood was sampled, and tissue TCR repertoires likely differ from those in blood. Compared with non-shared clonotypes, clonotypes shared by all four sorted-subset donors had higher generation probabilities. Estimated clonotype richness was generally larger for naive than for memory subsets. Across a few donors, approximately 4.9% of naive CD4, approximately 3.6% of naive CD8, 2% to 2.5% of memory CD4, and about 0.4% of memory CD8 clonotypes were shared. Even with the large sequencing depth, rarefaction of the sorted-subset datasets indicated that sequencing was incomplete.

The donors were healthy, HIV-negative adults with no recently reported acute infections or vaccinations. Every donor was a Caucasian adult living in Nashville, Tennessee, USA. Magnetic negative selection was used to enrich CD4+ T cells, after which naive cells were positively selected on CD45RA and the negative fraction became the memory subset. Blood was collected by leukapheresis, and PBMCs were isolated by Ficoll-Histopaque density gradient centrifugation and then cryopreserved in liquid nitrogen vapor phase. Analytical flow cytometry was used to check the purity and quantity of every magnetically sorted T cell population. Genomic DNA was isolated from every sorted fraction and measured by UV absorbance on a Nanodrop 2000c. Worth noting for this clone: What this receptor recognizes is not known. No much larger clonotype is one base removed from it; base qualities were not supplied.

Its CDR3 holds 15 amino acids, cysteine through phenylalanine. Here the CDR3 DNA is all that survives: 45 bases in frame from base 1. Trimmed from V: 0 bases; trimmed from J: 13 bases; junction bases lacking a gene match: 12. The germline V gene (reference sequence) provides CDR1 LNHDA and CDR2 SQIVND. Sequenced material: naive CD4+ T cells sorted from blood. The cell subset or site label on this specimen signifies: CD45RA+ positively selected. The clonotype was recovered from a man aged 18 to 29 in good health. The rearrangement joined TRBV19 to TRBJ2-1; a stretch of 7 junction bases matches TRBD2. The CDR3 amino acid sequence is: CASSIESASGRAQFF. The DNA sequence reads TGTGCCAGTAGTATAGAATCGGCTAGCGGCCGAGCCCAGTTCTTC.